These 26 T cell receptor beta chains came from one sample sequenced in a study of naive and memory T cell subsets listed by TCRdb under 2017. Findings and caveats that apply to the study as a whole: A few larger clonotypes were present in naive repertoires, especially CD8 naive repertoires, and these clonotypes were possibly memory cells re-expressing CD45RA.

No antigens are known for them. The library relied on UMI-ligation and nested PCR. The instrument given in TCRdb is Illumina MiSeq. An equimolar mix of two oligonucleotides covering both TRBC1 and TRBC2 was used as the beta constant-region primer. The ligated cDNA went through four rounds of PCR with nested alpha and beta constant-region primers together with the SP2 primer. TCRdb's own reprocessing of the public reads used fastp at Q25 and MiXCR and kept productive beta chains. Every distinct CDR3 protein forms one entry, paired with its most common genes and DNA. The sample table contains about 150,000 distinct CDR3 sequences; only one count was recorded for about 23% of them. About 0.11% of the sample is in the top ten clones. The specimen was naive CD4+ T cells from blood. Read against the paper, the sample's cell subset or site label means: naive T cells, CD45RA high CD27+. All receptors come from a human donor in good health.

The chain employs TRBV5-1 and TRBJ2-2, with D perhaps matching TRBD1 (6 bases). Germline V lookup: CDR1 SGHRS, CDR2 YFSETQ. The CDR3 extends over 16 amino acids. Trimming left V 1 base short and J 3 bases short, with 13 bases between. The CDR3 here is CASSLRDTPDTGELFF. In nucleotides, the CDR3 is TGCGCCAGCAGCTTGCGGGACACCCCGGACACCGGGGAGCTGTTTTTT.

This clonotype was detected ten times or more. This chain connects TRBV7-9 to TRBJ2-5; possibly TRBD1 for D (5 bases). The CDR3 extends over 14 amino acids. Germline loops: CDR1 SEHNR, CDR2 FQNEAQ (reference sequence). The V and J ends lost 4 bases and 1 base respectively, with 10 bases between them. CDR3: CASSSWGGQETQYF. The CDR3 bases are TGTGCCAGCAGCTCGTGGGGCGGCCAAGAGACCCAGTACTTC.

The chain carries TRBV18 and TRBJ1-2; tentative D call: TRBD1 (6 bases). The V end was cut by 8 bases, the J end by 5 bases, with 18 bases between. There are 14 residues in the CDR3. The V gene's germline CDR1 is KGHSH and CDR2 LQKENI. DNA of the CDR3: TGTGCCAGCCTCCAATCGGGGGCGCCTTATGGCTACACCTTC. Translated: CASLQSGAPYGYTF.

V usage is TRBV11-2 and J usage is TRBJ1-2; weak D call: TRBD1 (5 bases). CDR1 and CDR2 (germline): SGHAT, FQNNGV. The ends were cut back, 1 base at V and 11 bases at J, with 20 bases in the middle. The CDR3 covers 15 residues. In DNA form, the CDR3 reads TGTGCCAGCAGCTTAGGGGTTCTATCGGCTCGGGGGTACACCTTC. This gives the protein CASSLGVLSARGYTF.

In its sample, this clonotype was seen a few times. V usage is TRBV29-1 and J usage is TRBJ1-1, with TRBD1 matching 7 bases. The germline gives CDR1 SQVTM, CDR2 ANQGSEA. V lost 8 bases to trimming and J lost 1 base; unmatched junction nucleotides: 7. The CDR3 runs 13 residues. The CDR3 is CSIRDRANTEAFF. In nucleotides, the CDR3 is TGCAGCATCCGGGACAGAGCGAACACTGAAGCTTTCTTT.

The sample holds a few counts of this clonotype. CDR3 sequence (DNA): TGCGCCAGCAGCCAAGCGTTGCAAGAGACCCAGTACTTC. Translating it yields CASSQALQETQYF. The V call is TRBV4-1, the J call TRBJ2-5; D call uncertain. Germline lookup yields CDR1 MGHRA and CDR2 YSYEKL. The V end was cut by 1 base, the J end by 2 bases, with 5 bases between. The CDR3 contains 13 residues.

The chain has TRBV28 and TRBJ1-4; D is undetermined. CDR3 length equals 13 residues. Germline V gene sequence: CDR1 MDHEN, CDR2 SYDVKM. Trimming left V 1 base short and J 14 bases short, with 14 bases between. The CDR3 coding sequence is TGTGCCAGCAGTTTATTAGATCTCGGACCTCTGTTTTTT. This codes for CASSLLDLGPLFF.

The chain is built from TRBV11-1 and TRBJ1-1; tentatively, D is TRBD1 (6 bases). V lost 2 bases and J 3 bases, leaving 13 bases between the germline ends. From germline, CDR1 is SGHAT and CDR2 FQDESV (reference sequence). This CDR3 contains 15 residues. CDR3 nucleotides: TGTGCCAGCAGCTTACAATGGGGGGCGGACACTGAAGCTTTCTTT. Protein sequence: CASSLQWGADTEAFF.

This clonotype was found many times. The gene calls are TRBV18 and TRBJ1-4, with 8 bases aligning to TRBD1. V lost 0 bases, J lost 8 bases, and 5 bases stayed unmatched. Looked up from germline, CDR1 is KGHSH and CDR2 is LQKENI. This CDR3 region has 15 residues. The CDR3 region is CASSPPTGEGEKLFF. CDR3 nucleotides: TGTGCCAGCTCACCACCGACAGGGGAGGGCGAAAAACTGTTTTTT.

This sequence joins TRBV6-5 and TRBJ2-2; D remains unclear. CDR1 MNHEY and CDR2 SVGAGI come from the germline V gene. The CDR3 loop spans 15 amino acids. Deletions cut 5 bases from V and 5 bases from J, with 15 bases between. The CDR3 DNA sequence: TGTGCCAGCAGTCTCGCCCGGGTAGGAACCGGGGAGCTGTTTTTT. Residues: CASSLARVGTGELFF.

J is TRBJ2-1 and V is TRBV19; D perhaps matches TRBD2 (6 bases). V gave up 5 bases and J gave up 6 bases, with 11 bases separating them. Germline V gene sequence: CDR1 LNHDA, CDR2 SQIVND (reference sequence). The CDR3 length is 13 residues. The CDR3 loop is CASSLGLFNEQFF. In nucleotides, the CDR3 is TGTGCCAGTAGTCTCGGACTATTCAATGAGCAGTTCTTC. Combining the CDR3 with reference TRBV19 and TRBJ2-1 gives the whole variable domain DGGITQSPKYLFRKEGQNVTLSCEQNLNHDAMYWYRQDPGQGLRLIYYSQIVNDFQKGDIAEGYSVSREKKESFPLTVTSAQKNPTAFYLCASSLGLFNEQFFGPGTRLTVL.

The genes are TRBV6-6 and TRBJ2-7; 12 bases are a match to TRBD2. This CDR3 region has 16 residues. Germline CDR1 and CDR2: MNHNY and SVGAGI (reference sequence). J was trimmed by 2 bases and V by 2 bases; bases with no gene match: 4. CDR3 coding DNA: TGTGCCAGCAGTTACACGTGGACTAGCGGGACCTACGAGCAGTACTTC. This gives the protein CASSYTWTSGTYEQYF.

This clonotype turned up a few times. CDR3 protein: CSARDPDLAKNIQYF. CDR3 DNA: TGCAGTGCTAGAGATCCAGACCTAGCCAAAAACATTCAGTACTTC. The J gene is TRBJ2-4, the V gene TRBV20-1; no clear D. The CDR3 loop spans 15 amino acids. The V end lost 0 bases, the J end lost 0 bases, and 9 bases lay between the germline ends. Germline V gene sequence: CDR1 DFQATT, CDR2 SNEGSKA (reference sequence).

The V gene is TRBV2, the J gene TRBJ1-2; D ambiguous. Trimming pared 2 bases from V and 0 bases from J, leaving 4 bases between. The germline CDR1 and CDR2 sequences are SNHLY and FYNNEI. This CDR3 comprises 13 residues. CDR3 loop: CASSETPNYGYTF. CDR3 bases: TGTGCCAGCAGTGAAACCCCTAACTATGGCTACACCTTC. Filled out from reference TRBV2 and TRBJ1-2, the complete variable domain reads EPEVTQTPSHQVTQMGQEVILRCVPISNHLYFYWYRQILGQKVEFLVSFYNNEISEKSEIFDDQFSVERPDGSNFTLKIRSTKLEDSAMYFCASSETPNYGYTFGSGTRLTVV.

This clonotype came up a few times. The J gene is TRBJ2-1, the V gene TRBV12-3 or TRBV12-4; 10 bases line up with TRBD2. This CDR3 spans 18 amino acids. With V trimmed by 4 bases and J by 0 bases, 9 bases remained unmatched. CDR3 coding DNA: TGTGCCAGCAGTTCCCCCACTAGCGGGATAAGCTCCTACAATGAGCAGTTCTTC. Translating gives CASSSPTSGISSYNEQFF.

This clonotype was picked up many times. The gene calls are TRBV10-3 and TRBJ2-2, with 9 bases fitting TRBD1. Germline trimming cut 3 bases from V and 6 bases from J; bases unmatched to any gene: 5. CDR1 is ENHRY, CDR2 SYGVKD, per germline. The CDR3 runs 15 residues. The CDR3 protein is CAISEAGTGSGELFF. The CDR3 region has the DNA TGTGCCATCAGTGAAGCGGGGACAGGGTCCGGGGAGCTGTTTTTT.

CDR3 sequence: CASREANRGPIGGELFF. The CDR3 region has the DNA TGTGCCAGCAGGGAAGCAAACAGGGGGCCGATTGGCGGGGAGCTGTTTTTT. J is TRBJ2-2 and V is TRBV6-5; the match to TRBD1 covers 9 bases. Germline V gene lookup returns CDR1 MNHEY and CDR2 SVGAGI. The CDR3 runs to 17 residues. V shed 6 bases, J shed 7 bases, and the junction held 15 bases outside the gene matches.

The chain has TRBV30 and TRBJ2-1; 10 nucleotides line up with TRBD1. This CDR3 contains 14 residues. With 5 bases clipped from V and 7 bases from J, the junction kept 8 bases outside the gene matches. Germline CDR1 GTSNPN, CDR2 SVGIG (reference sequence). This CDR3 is CAWGGQGKGNEQFF. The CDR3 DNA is TGTGCCTGGGGGGGACAGGGGAAGGGGAATGAGCAGTTCTTC. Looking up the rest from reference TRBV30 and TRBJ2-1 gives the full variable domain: SQTIHQWPATLVQPVGSPLSLECTVEGTSNPNLYWYRQAAGRGLQLLFYSVGIGQISSEVPQNLSASRPQDRQFILSSKKLLLSDSGFYLCAWGGQGKGNEQFFGPGTRLTVL.

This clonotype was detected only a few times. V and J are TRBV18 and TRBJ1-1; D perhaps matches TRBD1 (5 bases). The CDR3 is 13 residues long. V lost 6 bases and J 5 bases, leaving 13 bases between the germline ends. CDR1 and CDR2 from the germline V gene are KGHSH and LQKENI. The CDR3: CASSRKEGTEAFF. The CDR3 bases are TGTGCCAGCTCCCGAAAAGAGGGGACTGAAGCTTTCTTT. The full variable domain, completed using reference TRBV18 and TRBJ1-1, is NAGVMQNPRHLVRRRGQEARLRCSPMKGHSHVYWYRQLPEEGLKFMVYLQKENIIDESGMPKERFSAEFPKEGPSILRIQQVVRGDSAAYFCASSRKEGTEAFFGQGTRLTVV.

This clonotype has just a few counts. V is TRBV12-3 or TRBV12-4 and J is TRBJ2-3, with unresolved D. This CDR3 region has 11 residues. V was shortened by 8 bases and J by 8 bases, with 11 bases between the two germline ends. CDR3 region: CASGIRATQYF. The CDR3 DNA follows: TGTGCCAGCGGAATAAGGGCTACGCAGTATTTT.

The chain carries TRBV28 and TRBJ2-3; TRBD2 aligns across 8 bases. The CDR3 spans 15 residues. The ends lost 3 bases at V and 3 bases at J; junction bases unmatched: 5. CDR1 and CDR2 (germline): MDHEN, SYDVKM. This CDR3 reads CASSLAGGRTDTQYF. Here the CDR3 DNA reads TGTGCCAGCAGTTTGGCGGGGGGCAGAACAGATACGCAGTATTTT.

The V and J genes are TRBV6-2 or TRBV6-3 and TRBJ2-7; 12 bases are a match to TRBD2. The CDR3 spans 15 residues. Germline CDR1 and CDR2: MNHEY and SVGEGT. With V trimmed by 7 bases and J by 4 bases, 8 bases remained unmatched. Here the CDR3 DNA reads TGTGCCAGCAAAACTAGGACTAGCGGGGATTACGAGCAGTACTTC. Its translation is CASKTRTSGDYEQYF.

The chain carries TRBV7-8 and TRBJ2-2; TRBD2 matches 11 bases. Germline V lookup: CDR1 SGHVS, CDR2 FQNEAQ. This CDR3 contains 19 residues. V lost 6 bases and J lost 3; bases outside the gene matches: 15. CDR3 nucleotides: TGTGCCAGCAGGAGCCGGACTAGCGGGCTGTGGGGGTACACCGGGGAGCTGTTTTTT. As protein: CASRSRTSGLWGYTGELFF.

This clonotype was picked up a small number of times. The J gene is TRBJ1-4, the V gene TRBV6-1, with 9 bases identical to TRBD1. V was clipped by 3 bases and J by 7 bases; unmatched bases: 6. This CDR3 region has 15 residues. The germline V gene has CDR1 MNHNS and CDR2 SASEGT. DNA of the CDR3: TGTGCCAGCAGTGACAGGGGACAGGGAGGTGAAAAACTGTTTTTT. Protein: CASSDRGQGGEKLFF.

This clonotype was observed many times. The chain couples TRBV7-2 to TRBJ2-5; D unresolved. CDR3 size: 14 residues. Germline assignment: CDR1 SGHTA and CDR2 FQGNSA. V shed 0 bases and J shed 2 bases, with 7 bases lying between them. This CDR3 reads CASSLAGVQETQYF. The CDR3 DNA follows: TGTGCCAGCAGCTTAGCCGGAGTTCAAGAGACCCAGTACTTC. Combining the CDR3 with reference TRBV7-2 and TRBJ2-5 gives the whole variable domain GAGVSQSPSNKVTEKGKDVELRCDPISGHTALYWYRQSLGQGLEFLIYFQGNSAPDKSGLPSDRFSAERTGGSVSTLTIQRTQQEDSAVYLCASSLAGVQETQYFGPGTRLLVL.

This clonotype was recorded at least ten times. CDR3 protein: CASSIAGGPYNEQFF. As DNA, the CDR3 is TGTGCCAGTAGTATAGCGGGAGGGCCCTACAATGAGCAGTTCTTC. The chain uses TRBV19 and TRBJ2-1; 8 nucleotides match TRBD2. Losses at the gene ends were 1 base for V and 2 bases for J; bases not matched to a gene: 1. Germline V gene sequence: CDR1 LNHDA, CDR2 SQIVND (reference sequence). This CDR3 spans 15 amino acids.